A single sample gave rise to the 29 T cell receptor beta chains below, sequenced in a study of beta chain features in type 1 diabetes. Reverse transcription of all isolated RNA meant that expressed TCRB transcripts were sequenced. The data were produced by immunoSEQ multiplex PCR, yet TCRdb's version contains in-frame clones alone and is incomplete. The sample lists hundreds of thousands of clones, about 12% occurring once. The sequencing input was naive CD4+ T cells from blood. The source of these receptors is a young man in good health.

This clone has only a few counts. The CDR3 loop is CSVEPSGGKAFF. In nucleotides, the CDR3 is TGCAGCGTTGAACCCTCGGGGGGGAAAGCTTTCTTT. The V gene is TRBV29-1, the J gene TRBJ1-1; D might be TRBD1 (5 bases). The germline V gene encodes CDR1 SQVTM and CDR2 ANQGSEA. CDR3 length: 12 amino acids. V was cut by 2 bases and J by 9 bases, with 13 bases left in between.

This chain connects TRBV9 to TRBJ2-7, with 9 bases fitting TRBD1. Germline CDR1 and CDR2: SGDLS and YYNGEE. The CDR3 runs to 14 residues. V was clipped by 4 bases and J by 5 bases; unmatched bases: 7. CDR3 protein: CASSPGQGLHEQYF. Here the CDR3 DNA reads TGTGCCAGCAGCCCAGGACAGGGGCTCCACGAGCAGTACTTC. The entire variable domain, with the rest obtained from reference TRBV9 and TRBJ2-7, is as follows: DSGVTQTPKHLITATGQRVTLRCSPRSGDLSVYWYQQSLDQGLQFLIQYYNGEERAKGNILERFSAQQFPDLHSELNLSSLELGDSALYFCASSPGQGLHEQYFGPGTRLTVT.

J is TRBJ1-1 and V is TRBV19; a weak D match, TRBD1 (5 bases). V was cut by 7 bases and J by 1 base, with 13 bases left in between. CDR1 is LNHDA, CDR2 SQIVND, per germline (reference sequence). The CDR3 sequence is 14 residues long. This CDR3 reads CASTTGGGNTEAFF. The CDR3 region has the DNA TGTGCCAGTACTACCGGGGGGGGGAACACTGAAGCTTTCTTT.

This clone was observed a handful of times. The chain joins TRBV27 to TRBJ2-5; TRBD2 agrees at 8 bases. CDR3 length equals 15 residues. Losses at the gene ends were 2 bases for V and 5 bases for J; bases not matched to a gene: 7. Germline values: CDR1 MNHEY, CDR2 SMNVEV (reference sequence). The CDR3 region is CASSLGLARGETQYF. The CDR3 nucleotides read TGTGCCAGCAGTTTAGGACTAGCCCGGGGTGAGACCCAGTACTTC.

This clone was seen ten or more times. The genes are TRBV29-1 and TRBJ1-2; tentatively, D is TRBD1 (5 bases). Germline V gives CDR1 SQVTM, CDR2 ANQGSEA. The length of the CDR3 is 12 residues. V shed 4 bases and J shed 4 bases, with 10 bases lying between them. The CDR3 region has the DNA TGCAGCGTTGCGGGGGGACCCTATGGCTACACCTTC. Translated, it gives CSVAGGPYGYTF. The full variable domain, completed using reference TRBV29-1 and TRBJ1-2, is SAVISQKPSRDICQRGTSLTIQCQVDSQVTMMFWYRQQPGQSLTLIATANQGSEATYESGFVIDKFPISRPNLTFSTLTVSNMSPEDSSIYLCSVAGGPYGYTFGSGTRLTVV.

The chain is built from TRBV9 and TRBJ2-5; the match to TRBD2 covers 10 bases. The CDR3 is made up of 16 amino acids. Germline V CDR1 and CDR2: SGDLS, YYNGEE. The V and J ends lost 0 bases and 7 bases, in that order; junction bases with no gene match: 9. In DNA form, the CDR3 reads TGTGCCAGCAGCGTAGGAGGAGCGGGAGGGCCAAGGACCCAGTACTTC. It translates to CASSVGGAGGPRTQYF.

The chain combines TRBV7-2 with TRBJ2-1; 7 bases fit TRBD2. Germline values: CDR1 SGHTA, CDR2 FQGNSA. The V gene end was trimmed by 5 bases and the J gene end by 2 bases; junction bases not matched to a gene: 12. CDR3 length: 17 amino acids. The CDR3 DNA sequence: TGTGCCAGCAGCAGCCGGGTAGGCGGGAGCCCCTACAATGAGCAGTTCTTC. Amino acids: CASSSRVGGSPYNEQFF. The variable domain in full, completed from reference TRBV7-2 and TRBJ2-1, reads GAGVSQSPSNKVTEKGKDVELRCDPISGHTALYWYRQSLGQGLEFLIYFQGNSAPDKSGLPSDRFSAERTGGSVSTLTIQRTQQEDSAVYLCASSSRVGGSPYNEQFFGPGTRLTVL.

This clone was detected only a few times. Other nucleotide sequences from this sample produce the same CDR3. The rearrangement joins TRBV30 to TRBJ2-3; 7 nucleotides agree with TRBD2. Germline lookup yields CDR1 GTSNPN and CDR2 SVGIG (reference sequence). J was trimmed by 0 bases and V by 2 bases; bases with no gene match: 2. The CDR3 is made up of 14 amino acids. The CDR3 bases are TGTGCCTGGAGTAGCGGGATAAGCACAGATACGCAGTATTTT. This encodes CAWSSGISTDTQYF.

The chain is built from TRBV6-1 and TRBJ2-6, with 8 bases fitting TRBD1. Germline loops: CDR1 MNHNS, CDR2 SASEGT. V lost 0 bases and J lost 0; bases outside the gene matches: 7. This CDR3 has 19 residues. The CDR3: CASSEALGTGRSGANVLTF. DNA of the CDR3: TGTGCCAGCAGTGAAGCGCTTGGGACAGGCCGCTCTGGGGCCAACGTCCTGACTTTC.

This clone was observed a few times. A junction boundary mismatches the germline segment, possibly from a read error. This chain uses TRBV7-7 with TRBJ2-1; tentatively, D is TRBD2 (5 bases). Germline assignment: CDR1 SSHAT and CDR2 FNYEAQ (reference sequence). This CDR3 comprises 14 residues. The chain's CDR3 is CASSTSPGVTEQFF. The CDR3 DNA is TGTGCTAGCAGCACGAGTCCCGGGGTAACTGAGCAGTTCTTC.

This clone came up a few times. The chain is built from TRBV7-3 and TRBJ1-2; perhaps TRBD1 as D (6 bases). This CDR3 spans 13 amino acids. Trimming pared 5 bases from V and 6 bases from J, leaving 13 bases between. The V gene's germline CDR1 is SGHTA and CDR2 FQGTGA. CDR3 amino acids: CASSKASGDGYTF. The CDR3 nucleotides are TGTGCCAGCAGCAAGGCGTCAGGGGATGGCTACACCTTC.

The chain couples TRBV19 to TRBJ1-2; D not resolved. V shed 1 base and J shed 2 bases, with 11 bases lying between them. The CDR3 totals 15 residues. Germline V gives CDR1 LNHDA, CDR2 SQIVND (reference sequence). DNA for the CDR3: TGTGCCAGTAGTATAGTGGCAGGCGACAACTATGGCTACACCTTC. Translation gives CASSIVAGDNYGYTF.

This clone appeared a few times. V gene TRBV7-2 combines with J gene TRBJ1-1; D unresolved. V was shortened by 5 bases and J by 6 bases, with 16 bases between the two germline ends. Germline lookup yields CDR1 SGHTA and CDR2 FQGNSA. The CDR3 contains 14 residues. CDR3 sequence reads: CASSRERVRSEAFF. The CDR3 coding sequence is TGTGCCAGCAGCAGAGAGAGGGTTCGCTCTGAAGCTTTCTTT.

The rearrangement uses TRBV6-5 and TRBJ2-7, with 7 positions matching TRBD1. Trimming cost V 2 bases and J 2 bases; bases outside gene matches: 3. This CDR3 is built from 14 residues. Germline CDR1 is MNHEY and CDR2 is SVGAGI. This CDR3 is CASSYRTGTYEQYF. CDR3 nucleotide sequence: TGTGCCAGCAGTTACAGGACAGGAACCTACGAGCAGTACTTC.

The V call is TRBV23-1, the J call TRBJ2-7; TRBD1 matches at 9 bases. TRBV23-1 is known as an ORF, though its function is uncertain. Germline trimming cut 3 bases from V and 6 bases from J; bases unmatched to any gene: 9. The CDR3 loop spans 15 amino acids. This chain's CDR3 is CASSHLRDRALEQYF. The CDR3 DNA is TGCGCCAGCAGTCACCTAAGGGACAGGGCCCTCGAGCAGTACTTC.

The chain is built from TRBV6-6 and TRBJ1-1; D may be TRBD1 (6 bases). Germline-derived CDR1 and CDR2 are MNHNY and SVGAGI (reference sequence). V was trimmed by 2 bases and J by 8 bases, leaving 15 bases between them. This CDR3 has 14 amino acids. DNA for the CDR3: TGTGCCAGCAGTTACAGTGCGACAGGATCGGAAGCTTTCTTT. This sequence encodes CASSYSATGSEAFF.

This chain uses TRBV28 with TRBJ2-5, with a weak D call TRBD2 (5 bases). The CDR3 is made up of 16 amino acids. V was trimmed by 7 bases and J by 3 bases, leaving 21 bases between them. CDR1 and CDR2 (germline): MDHEN, SYDVKM. CDR3 sequence reads: CASTHLRLEAEETQYF. DNA for the CDR3: TGTGCCAGCACTCACCTCCGACTGGAGGCTGAAGAGACCCAGTACTTC.

This clone was detected a few times. The CDR3 coding sequence is TGTGCCAGCAGTCCGCCGGGTAGCGGGAGTACGGGCGAGCAGTACTTC. Its translation: CASSPPGSGSTGEQYF. The chain is built from TRBV28 and TRBJ2-7; 9 bases line up with TRBD2. This CDR3 spans 16 amino acids. Germline assignment: CDR1 MDHEN and CDR2 SYDVKM. V lost 5 bases to trimming and J lost 6 bases; unmatched junction nucleotides: 14.

The J gene is TRBJ1-1, the V gene TRBV6-6, with D possibly TRBD1 on 6 matching bases. The germline V gene encodes CDR1 MNHNY and CDR2 SVGAGI (reference sequence). The CDR3 is 14 residues long. V was cut by 5 bases and J by 0 bases, with 10 bases left in between. This chain's CDR3 is CASSHHRVNTEAFF. CDR3 coding DNA: TGTGCCAGCAGTCACCACAGGGTGAACACTGAAGCTTTCTTT.

This clone was detected a few times. The chain links TRBV30 to TRBJ1-5, with 8 nucleotides matching TRBD1. This CDR3 comprises 13 residues. J lost 2 bases, V lost 4 bases, and 1 base had no gene match. The germline gives CDR1 GTSNPN, CDR2 SVGIG (reference sequence). The CDR3 reads CAWKTGGNQPQHF. DNA for the CDR3: TGTGCCTGGAAGACAGGGGGCAATCAGCCCCAGCATTTT.

This clone has only a few counts. The chain combines TRBV28 with TRBJ2-5, with D tentatively TRBD2 (6 bases). Trimming took 5 bases from V and 4 from J, leaving 20 bases between them. Germline CDR1 MDHEN, CDR2 SYDVKM. The CDR3 has 16 amino acids. The CDR3 sequence: CASSRYLGGSGETQYF. The CDR3 bases are TGTGCCAGCAGTCGATACCTCGGAGGGAGCGGAGAGACCCAGTACTTC.

This clone was seen a handful of times. Here the CDR3 DNA reads TGTGCCAGCAGCTTAGCTTTACAGGGAACTAATTCACCCCTCCACTTT. Translation gives CASSLALQGTNSPLHF. V usage is TRBV11-2 and J usage is TRBJ1-6; D possibly corresponds to TRBD1 (6 bases). This CDR3 has 16 residues. Trimming pared 1 base from V and 6 bases from J, leaving 13 bases between. From germline, CDR1 is SGHAT and CDR2 FQNNGV.

This clone showed up many times. DNA of the CDR3: TGTGCCAGCACTAAGCGGGACACAGATACGCAGTATTTT. Translating gives CASTKRDTDTQYF. This chain links TRBV27 with TRBJ2-3, with TRBD2 matching over 7 bases. The CDR3 is made up of 13 amino acids. J was trimmed by 2 bases and V by 7 bases; bases with no gene match: 3. The germline CDR1 and CDR2 sequences are MNHEY and SMNVEV (reference sequence).

This clone was picked up a small number of times. V usage is TRBV5-1 and J usage is TRBJ1-6; possibly TRBD1 for D (5 bases). CDR3 length: 15 residues. V lost 0 bases and J lost 5, with 9 bases in between. Germline loops: CDR1 SGHRS, CDR2 YFSETQ. CDR3 loop: CASSLGGGDNSPLHF. In DNA, the CDR3 is TGCGCCAGCAGCTTGGGTGGAGGGGATAATTCACCCCTCCACTTT. Looking up the rest from reference TRBV5-1 and TRBJ1-6 gives the full variable domain: KAGVTQTPRYLIKTRGQQVTLSCSPISGHRSVSWYQQTPGQGLQFLFEYFSETQRNKGNFPGRFSGRQFSNSRSEMNVSTLELGDSALYLCASSLGGGDNSPLHFGNGTRLTVT.

This sequence joins TRBV29-1 and TRBJ2-3; TRBD2 matches 7 bases. CDR3 size: 13 residues. Germline values: CDR1 SQVTM, CDR2 ANQGSEA. Trimming at V came to 5 bases and at J to 2 bases, leaving 4 bases not matched to a gene. CDR3 nucleotide sequence: TGCAGCGTTCACGGGAGGAACACAGATACGCAGTATTTT. As protein: CSVHGRNTDTQYF.

The chain recombines TRBV29-1 with TRBJ2-3; 8 nucleotides agree with TRBD2. The CDR3 covers 14 residues. Per the germline V gene, CDR1 is SQVTM and CDR2 is ANQGSEA. V shed 8 bases and J 6 bases; nucleotides not matched to a gene: 13. The CDR3 sequence: CSSVAGTHGDTQYF. The CDR3 DNA follows: TGCAGCTCGGTAGCGGGAACGCACGGGGATACGCAGTATTTT.

This CDR3 is CASSQSVRNTEAFF. Here the CDR3 DNA reads TGCGCCAGCAGCCAATCCGTCCGGAACACTGAAGCTTTCTTT. The chain employs TRBV4-3 and TRBJ1-1, with D uncertain. From germline, CDR1 is LGHNA and CDR2 YSLEER. V was shortened by 2 bases and J by 1 base, with 8 bases between the two germline ends. The CDR3 is made up of 14 amino acids.

This chain connects TRBV30 to TRBJ1-2; D is unclear. Germline CDR1 reads GTSNPN; CDR2 reads SVGIG (reference sequence). The CDR3 is made up of 10 amino acids. Trimming took 6 bases from V and 7 from J, leaving 9 bases between them. In DNA form, the CDR3 reads TGTGCCTGTCTCGTCGGTGGCTACACCTTC. Amino acids: CACLVGGYTF.

This clone was found a few times. The gene calls are TRBV7-2 and TRBJ2-2; possible D gene TRBD2, 5 bases. The CDR3 sequence is 14 residues long. Per the germline V gene, CDR1 is SGHTA and CDR2 is FQGNSA. With 3 bases removed from V and 7 bases from J, the gap between germline ends came to 12 bases. Written as DNA, the CDR3 is TGTGCCAGCAGCTTGGGAGTTTTGGTCGGGGAGCTGTTTTTT. It translates to CASSLGVLVGELFF. The entire variable domain, with the rest obtained from reference TRBV7-2 and TRBJ2-2, is as follows: GAGVSQSPSNKVTEKGKDVELRCDPISGHTALYWYRQSLGQGLEFLIYFQGNSAPDKSGLPSDRFSAERTGGSVSTLTIQRTQQEDSAVYLCASSLGVLVGELFFGEGSRLTVL.